The 22 T cell receptor beta chains presented below share a single source sample, sequenced in a study of blood T cell repertoires in COVID-19. Only in-frame clones appear in the TCRdb table, and some are missing; sequencing was by immunoSEQ multiplex PCR. Altogether about 98,000 clones are present, approximately 82% being singletons, with the ten largest covering roughly a tenth. Sequencing was carried out using peripheral blood. All receptors come from a man aged 65 to 79 with active or convalescent COVID-19.

This rearrangement joins TRBV24-1 to TRBJ1-6; the D is unclear. Trimming shortened V by 4 bases and J by 9 bases, and 12 bases separated the two germline ends. CDR1 and CDR2 from the germline V gene are KGHDR and SFDVKD. The CDR3 loop spans 14 amino acids. The CDR3 bases are TGTGCCACCAGTGAGCCACCAGCGGGTTCACCCCTCCACTTT. Translated: CATSEPPAGSPLHF.

The CDR3 DNA is TGTGCCAGCAGTACAGGGAGTGGCACTGAAGCTTTCTTT. Its translation: CASSTGSGTEAFF. V usage is TRBV2 and J usage is TRBJ1-1, with D possibly matching TRBD1 (6 bases). Germline V gene sequence: CDR1 SNHLY, CDR2 FYNNEI. V lost 5 bases to trimming and J lost 4 bases, with 11 bases between them. The CDR3 extends over 13 amino acids.

Remarks on this clone: Other DNA sequences in the sample encode the same CDR3. The chain links TRBV5-1 to TRBJ2-7; maybe TRBD1 (5 bases). With 0 bases removed from V and 2 bases from J, the gap between germline ends came to 9 bases. CDR3 length equals 14 residues. Germline V gene sequence: CDR1 SGHRS, CDR2 YFSETQ. The CDR3 nucleotides read TGCGCCAGCAGCTTGGAAGGCAGGGCCTACGAGCAGTACTTC. This encodes CASSLEGRAYEQYF.

The genes are TRBV7-9 and TRBJ1-1; 7 bases are a match to TRBD1. CDR1 is SEHNR and CDR2 is FQNEAQ in the germline V gene (reference sequence). V trimming: 2 bases; J trimming: 11 bases; junction bases outside the gene matches: 5. This CDR3 is built from 12 residues. The CDR3 region has the DNA TGTGCCAGCAGCTTACGGGACAGATCGGCTTTCTTT. It yields the protein CASSLRDRSAFF.

This sequence joins TRBV7-3 and TRBJ2-2, with TRBD2 matching over 10 bases. The CDR3 runs to 15 residues. The V and J ends lost 5 bases and 6 bases, in that order; junction bases with no gene match: 6. CDR1 and CDR2 (germline): SGHTA, FQGTGA. Written as DNA, the CDR3 is TGTGCCAGCAGCCCATCTAGCGGGGGTCCCGGGGAGCTGTTTTTT. Protein: CASSPSSGGPGELFF.

The chain employs TRBV9 and TRBJ1-3; 7 positions match TRBD1. Losses at the gene ends were 5 bases for V and 4 bases for J; bases not matched to a gene: 9. The CDR3 sequence is 15 residues long. Germline CDR1 reads SGDLS; CDR2 reads YYNGEE. The CDR3 DNA follows: TGTGCCAGCAGTATAAAGGGACAGTCAGGAAACACCATATATTTT. Its translation is CASSIKGQSGNTIYF.

The chain uses TRBV2 and TRBJ1-6; 7 positions agree with TRBD1. The germline gives CDR1 SNHLY, CDR2 FYNNEI. The CDR3 covers 13 residues. V gave up 8 bases and J gave up 9 bases; unmatched junction bases: 7. DNA for the CDR3: TGTGCCAGCCTGCGGGAGGGGGCTTCACCCCTCCACTTT. It is translated as CASLREGASPLHF.

The chain is built from TRBV23-1 and TRBJ1-2; D uncertain. TRBV23-1 is an ORF; its function is uncertain. V dropped 8 bases and J dropped 0 bases, with 10 bases sitting between them. The CDR3 is 13 residues long. As DNA, the CDR3 is TGCGCCAGCCCAACCGGGACTAACTATGGCTACACCTTC. As protein: CASPTGTNYGYTF.

This clone was observed a few times. The chain links TRBV4-1 to TRBJ2-5; tentatively, D is TRBD1 (6 bases). The germline V gene has CDR1 MGHRA and CDR2 YSYEKL. The V gene lost 10 bases and the J gene lost 5 bases, with 17 bases spanning the gap. The CDR3 runs to 13 residues. CDR3 DNA sequence: TGCGCCACCTCAGTGACAGGTTACGAGACCCAGTACTTC. Protein: CATSVTGYETQYF.

The genes are TRBV5-6 and TRBJ2-2; tentative D call: TRBD2 (6 bases). V was shortened by 0 bases and J by 6 bases, with 9 bases between the two germline ends. The CDR3 is 14 residues long. Germline V CDR1 and CDR2: SGHDT, YYEEEE. As DNA, the CDR3 is TGTGCCAGCAGCTTGGGGGACTGGGCCGGGGAGCTGTTTTTT. This codes for CASSLGDWAGELFF.

The chain uses TRBV18 and TRBJ2-7; 11 bases match TRBD2. From germline, CDR1 is KGHSH and CDR2 LQKENI. CDR3 size: 14 residues. J lost 3 bases, V lost 3 bases, and 1 base had no gene match. CDR3 sequence reads: CASSPGLAGYEQYF. Written as DNA, the CDR3 is TGTGCCAGCTCACCTGGACTAGCGGGCTACGAGCAGTACTTC.

This clone is a singleton in its sample. The rearrangement links TRBV12-3 or TRBV12-4 to TRBJ2-7, with D possibly being TRBD2 (6 bases). V lost 2 bases and J 6 bases, leaving 8 bases between the germline ends. There are 12 residues in the CDR3. The DNA for the CDR3 is TGTGCCAGCAGTTTACTAGCGACCGAGCAGTACTTC. Encoded protein: CASSLLATEQYF.

The rearrangement uses TRBV18 and TRBJ2-6; TRBD1 aligns across 10 bases. Germline assignment: CDR1 KGHSH and CDR2 LQKENI. The CDR3 runs 18 residues. The V segment lost 5 bases and the J segment 2 bases; nucleotides outside the gene matches: 9. The CDR3 sequence: CASSVPGQGLTGANVLTF. Written as DNA, the CDR3 is TGTGCCAGCTCAGTCCCGGGACAGGGGCTGACTGGGGCCAACGTCCTGACTTTC.

This clone was detected many times. The gene calls are TRBV2 and TRBJ2-1; a possible D gene is TRBD2 (5 bases). Germline CDR1 SNHLY, CDR2 FYNNEI. V was trimmed by 7 bases and J by 8 bases, leaving 12 bases between them. CDR3 size: 12 residues. The chain's CDR3 is CASTEEGHEQFF. CDR3 DNA sequence: TGTGCCAGCACCGAAGAGGGCCATGAGCAGTTCTTC.

The rearrangement links TRBV4-3 to TRBJ1-1; no reliable D call. Trimming cost V 0 bases and J 0 bases, with 8 bases left between them. This CDR3 is built from 15 residues. Germline lookup yields CDR1 LGHNA and CDR2 YSLEER. CDR3 in DNA: TGCGCCAGCAGCCAAGACAGCCAGGTGAACACTGAAGCTTTCTTT. Its protein is CASSQDSQVNTEAFF.

The V call is TRBV4-3, the J call TRBJ2-2; maybe TRBD1 (6 bases). The CDR3 length is 14 residues. Germline-derived CDR1 and CDR2 are LGHNA and YSLEER. The V end lost 1 base, the J end lost 8 bases, and 11 bases lay between the germline ends. Here the CDR3 DNA reads TGCGCCAGCAGCCAAGGTCAGGGGTGGGGGGAGCTGTTTTTT. It specifies CASSQGQGWGELFF.

The V gene is TRBV18, the J gene TRBJ2-7; D unclear. V shed 4 bases and J shed 6 bases, with 19 bases lying between them. This CDR3 region has 15 residues. The germline CDR1 and CDR2 sequences are KGHSH and LQKENI. CDR3 DNA sequence: TGTGCCAGCTCACGGCAGGCCACCCCGGTAGGCGAGCAGTACTTC. The encoded protein is CASSRQATPVGEQYF.

This chain's CDR3 is CASRDRGNQPQHF. DNA of the CDR3: TGTGCCAGCCGGGACAGGGGCAATCAGCCCCAGCATTTT. The chain carries TRBV12-3 or TRBV12-4 and TRBJ1-5; TRBD1 agrees at 9 bases. V was pared by 8 bases and J by 2 bases, with 1 base of the junction left unmatched. This CDR3 contains 13 residues.

V usage is TRBV27 and J usage is TRBJ2-1, with TRBD2 matching 8 bases. Per germline, CDR1 MNHEY and CDR2 SMNVEV (reference sequence). This CDR3 is 14 amino acids long. Trimming at V came to 2 bases and at J to 4 bases, leaving 1 base not matched to a gene. As DNA, the CDR3 is TGTGCCAGCAGTTTAGCGGGGGGTTACAATGAGCAGTTCTTC. As protein: CASSLAGGYNEQFF.

This chain joins TRBV12-3 or TRBV12-4 and TRBJ2-2; maybe TRBD1 (5 bases). The length of the CDR3 is 13 residues. Trimming removed 4 bases from V and 8 bases from J, with 11 bases in between. The CDR3 DNA is TGTGCCAGCAGTTCCCAGGGTCGAGGGGAGCTGTTTTTT. It specifies CASSSQGRGELFF.

This clone was seen only once. This rearrangement joins TRBV5-5 to TRBJ2-5, with 8 nucleotides matching TRBD1. There are 16 residues in the CDR3. V lost 3 bases and J lost 4; bases outside the gene matches: 11. The germline V gene has CDR1 SGHKS and CDR2 YYEKEE (reference sequence). In DNA, the CDR3 is TGTGCCAGCAGCTCCCTGCCAGGGGGCAAGGGAGAGACCCAGTACTTC. This gives the protein CASSSLPGGKGETQYF.

The chain combines TRBV5-5 with TRBJ1-2, with 12 bases matching TRBD1. CDR1 and CDR2 (germline): SGHKS, YYEKEE (reference sequence). Trimming at V came to 6 bases and at J to 4 bases, leaving 10 bases not matched to a gene. There are 16 residues in the CDR3. The CDR3 loop is CASTSGQGAYSYGYTF. CDR3 sequence (DNA): TGTGCCAGCACCTCGGGACAGGGGGCTTATTCCTATGGCTACACCTTC.